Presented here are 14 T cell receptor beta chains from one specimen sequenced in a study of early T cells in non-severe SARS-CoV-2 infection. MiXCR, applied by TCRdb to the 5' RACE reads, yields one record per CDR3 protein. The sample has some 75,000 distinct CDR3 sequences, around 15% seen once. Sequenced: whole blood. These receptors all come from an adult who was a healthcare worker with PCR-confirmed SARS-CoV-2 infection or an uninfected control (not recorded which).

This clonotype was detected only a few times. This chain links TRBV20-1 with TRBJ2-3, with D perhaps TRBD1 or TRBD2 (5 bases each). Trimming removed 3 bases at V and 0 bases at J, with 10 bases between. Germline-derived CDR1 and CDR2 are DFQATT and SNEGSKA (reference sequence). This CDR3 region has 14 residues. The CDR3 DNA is TGCAGTGCTAGGGGACCGACTAGCACAGATACGCAGTATTTT. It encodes CSARGPTSTDTQYF.

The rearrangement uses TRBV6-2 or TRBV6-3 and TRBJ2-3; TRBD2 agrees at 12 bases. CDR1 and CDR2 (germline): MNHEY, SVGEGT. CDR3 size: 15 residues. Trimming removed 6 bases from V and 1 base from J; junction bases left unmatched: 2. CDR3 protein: CASRPSGGGTDTQYF. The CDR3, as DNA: TGTGCCAGCAGGCCTAGCGGGGGGGGCACAGATACGCAGTATTTT.

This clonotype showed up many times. The CDR3 reads CASSQLVWGNTEAFF. Written as DNA, the CDR3 is TGCGCCAGCAGCCAGCTTGTGTGGGGTAACACTGAAGCTTTCTTT. The genes are TRBV4-3 and TRBJ1-1; D ambiguous. Trimming pared 3 bases from V and 2 bases from J, leaving 13 bases between. Looked up from germline, CDR1 is LGHNA and CDR2 is YSLEER. The CDR3 has 15 residues.

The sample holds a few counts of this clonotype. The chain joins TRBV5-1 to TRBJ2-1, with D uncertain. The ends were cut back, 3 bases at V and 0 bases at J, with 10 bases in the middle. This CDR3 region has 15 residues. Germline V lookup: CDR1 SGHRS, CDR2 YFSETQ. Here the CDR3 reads CASSSTTNSYNEQFF. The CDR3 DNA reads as TGCGCCAGCAGCTCGACCACAAACTCCTACAATGAGCAGTTCTTC.

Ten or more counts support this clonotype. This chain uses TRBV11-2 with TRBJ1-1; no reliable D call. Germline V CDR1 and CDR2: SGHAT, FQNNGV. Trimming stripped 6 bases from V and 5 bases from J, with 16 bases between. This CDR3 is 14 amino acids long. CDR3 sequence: CASRTVRGGTEAFF. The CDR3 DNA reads TGTGCCAGCAGGACGGTGCGAGGAGGGACTGAAGCTTTCTTT. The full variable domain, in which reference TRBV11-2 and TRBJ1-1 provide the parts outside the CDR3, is EAGVAQSPRYKIIEKRQSVAFWCNPISGHATLYWYQQILGQGPKLLIQFQNNGVVDDSQLPKDRFSAERLKGVDSTLKIQPAKLEDSAVYLCASRTVRGGTEAFFGQGTRLTVV.

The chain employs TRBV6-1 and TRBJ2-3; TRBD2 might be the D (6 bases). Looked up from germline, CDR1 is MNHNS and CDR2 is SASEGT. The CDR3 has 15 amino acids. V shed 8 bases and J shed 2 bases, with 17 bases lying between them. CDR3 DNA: TGTGCCAGCCGCGGGGTTGGAGATTTCACAGATACGCAGTATTTT. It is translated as CASRGVGDFTDTQYF.

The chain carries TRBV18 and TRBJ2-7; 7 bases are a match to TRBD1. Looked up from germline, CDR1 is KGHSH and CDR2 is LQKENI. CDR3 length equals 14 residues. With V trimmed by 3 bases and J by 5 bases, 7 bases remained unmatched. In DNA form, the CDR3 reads TGTGCCAGCTCACCGGACAGGCGGATCCACGAGCAGTACTTC. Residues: CASSPDRRIHEQYF.

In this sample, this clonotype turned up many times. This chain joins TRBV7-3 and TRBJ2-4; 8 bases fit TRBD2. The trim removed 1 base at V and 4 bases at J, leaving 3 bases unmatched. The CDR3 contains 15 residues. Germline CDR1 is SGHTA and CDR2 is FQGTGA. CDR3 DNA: TGTGCCAGCAGCTTAAGGGAGCGGGGGAAAAACATTCAGTACTTC. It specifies CASSLRERGKNIQYF.

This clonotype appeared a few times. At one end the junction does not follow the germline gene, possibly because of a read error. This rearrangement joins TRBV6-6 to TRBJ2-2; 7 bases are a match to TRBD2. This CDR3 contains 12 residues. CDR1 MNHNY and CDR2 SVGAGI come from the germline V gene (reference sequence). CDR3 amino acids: CTSVGGPGELFF. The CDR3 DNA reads TGTACCAGCGTGGGAGGGCCCGGGGAGCTGTTTTTT.

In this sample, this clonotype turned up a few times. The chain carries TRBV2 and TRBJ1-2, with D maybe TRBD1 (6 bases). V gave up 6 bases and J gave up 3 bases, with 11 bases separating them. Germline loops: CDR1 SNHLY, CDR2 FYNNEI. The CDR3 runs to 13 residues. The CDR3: CASRGGPDYGYTF. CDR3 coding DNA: TGTGCCAGCAGAGGGGGGCCTGACTATGGCTACACCTTC.

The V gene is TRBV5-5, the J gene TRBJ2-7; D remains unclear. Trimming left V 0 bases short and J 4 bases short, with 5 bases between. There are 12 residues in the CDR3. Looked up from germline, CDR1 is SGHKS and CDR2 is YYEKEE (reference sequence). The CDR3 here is CASSLDWYEQYF. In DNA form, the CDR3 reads TGTGCCAGCAGCTTGGACTGGTACGAGCAGTACTTC. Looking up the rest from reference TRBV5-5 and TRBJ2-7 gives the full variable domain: DAGVTQSPTHLIKTRGQQVTLRCSPISGHKSVSWYQQVLGQGPQFIFQYYEKEERGRGNFPDRFSARQFPNYSSELNVNALLLGDSALYLCASSLDWYEQYFGPGTRLTVT.

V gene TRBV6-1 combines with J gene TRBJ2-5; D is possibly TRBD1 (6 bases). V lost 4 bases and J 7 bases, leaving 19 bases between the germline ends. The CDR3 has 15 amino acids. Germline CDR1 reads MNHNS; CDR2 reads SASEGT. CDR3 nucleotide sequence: TGTGCCAGCAGTGGACTAAGGACAGCCTCGGGGACCCAGTACTTC. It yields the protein CASSGLRTASGTQYF.

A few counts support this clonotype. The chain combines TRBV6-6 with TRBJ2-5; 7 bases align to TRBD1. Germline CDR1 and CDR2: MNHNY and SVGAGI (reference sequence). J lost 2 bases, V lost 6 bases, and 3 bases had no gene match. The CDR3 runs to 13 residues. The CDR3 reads CASRLGQQETQYF. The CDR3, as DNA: TGTGCCAGCAGGCTGGGACAGCAAGAGACCCAGTACTTC.

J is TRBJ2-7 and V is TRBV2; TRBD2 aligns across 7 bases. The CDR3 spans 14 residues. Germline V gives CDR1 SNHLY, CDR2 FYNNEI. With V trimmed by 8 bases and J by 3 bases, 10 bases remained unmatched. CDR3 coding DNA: TGTGCCAGCTCTTCGGAGCGGGGAAACTACGAGCAGTACTTC. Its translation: CASSSERGNYEQYF. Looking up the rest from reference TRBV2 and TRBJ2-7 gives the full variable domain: EPEVTQTPSHQVTQMGQEVILRCVPISNHLYFYWYRQILGQKVEFLVSFYNNEISEKSEIFDDQFSVERPDGSNFTLKIRSTKLEDSAMYFCASSSERGNYEQYFGPGTRLTVT.